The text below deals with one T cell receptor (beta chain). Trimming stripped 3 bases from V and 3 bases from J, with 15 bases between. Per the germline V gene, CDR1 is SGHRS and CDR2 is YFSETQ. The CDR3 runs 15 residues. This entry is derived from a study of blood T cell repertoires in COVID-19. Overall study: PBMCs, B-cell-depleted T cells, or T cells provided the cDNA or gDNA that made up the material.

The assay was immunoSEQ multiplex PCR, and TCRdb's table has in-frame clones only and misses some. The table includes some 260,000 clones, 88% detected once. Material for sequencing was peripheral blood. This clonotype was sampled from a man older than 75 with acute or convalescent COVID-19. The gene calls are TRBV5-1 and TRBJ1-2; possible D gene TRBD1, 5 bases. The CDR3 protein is CASSSSWGAYYGYTF. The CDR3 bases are TGCGCCAGCAGCTCCAGTTGGGGCGCCTACTATGGCTACACCTTC.